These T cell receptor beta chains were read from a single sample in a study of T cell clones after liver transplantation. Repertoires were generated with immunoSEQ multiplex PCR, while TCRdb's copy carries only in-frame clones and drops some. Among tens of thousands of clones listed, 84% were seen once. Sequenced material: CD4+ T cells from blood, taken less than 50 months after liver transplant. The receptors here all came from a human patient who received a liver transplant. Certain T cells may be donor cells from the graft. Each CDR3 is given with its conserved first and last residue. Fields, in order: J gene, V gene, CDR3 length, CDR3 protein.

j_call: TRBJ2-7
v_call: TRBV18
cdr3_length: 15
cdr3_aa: CASSGMGRSSYEQYF

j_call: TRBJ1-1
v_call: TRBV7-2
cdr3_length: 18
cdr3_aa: CASSLPLRGPTWRTEAFF

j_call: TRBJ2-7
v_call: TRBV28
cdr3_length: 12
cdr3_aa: CASSDLRRGTGF

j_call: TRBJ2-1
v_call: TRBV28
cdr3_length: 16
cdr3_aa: CASSLRPGGVRNEQFF

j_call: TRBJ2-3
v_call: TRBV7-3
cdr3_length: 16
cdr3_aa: CASSLTVTGGPDTQYF

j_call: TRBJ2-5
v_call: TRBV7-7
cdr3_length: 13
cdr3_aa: CASSLEKGMTQYF

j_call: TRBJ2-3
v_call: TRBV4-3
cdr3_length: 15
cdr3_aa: CASSQGQASGGTQYF

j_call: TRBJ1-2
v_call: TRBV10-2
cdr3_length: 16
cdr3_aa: CASSESNRGGIGGYTF

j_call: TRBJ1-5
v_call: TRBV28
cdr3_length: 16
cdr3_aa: CASITRRTGSNQPQHF

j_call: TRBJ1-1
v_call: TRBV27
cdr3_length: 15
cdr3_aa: CASSFYGRMNTEAFF

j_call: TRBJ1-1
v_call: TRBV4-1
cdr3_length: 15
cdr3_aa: CASSQEGLGNTEAFF

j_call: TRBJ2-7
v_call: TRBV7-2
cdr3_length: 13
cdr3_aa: CASSRTEGAGVYF

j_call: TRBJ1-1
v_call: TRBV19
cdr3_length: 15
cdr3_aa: CASSERQELNTEAFF

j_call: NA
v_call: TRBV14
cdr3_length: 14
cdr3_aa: CASSQLTGSYEQYF

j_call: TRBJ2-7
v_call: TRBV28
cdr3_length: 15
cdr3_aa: CASSLVQANSYEQYF

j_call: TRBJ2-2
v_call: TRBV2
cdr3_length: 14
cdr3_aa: CASSVGSNTGELFF